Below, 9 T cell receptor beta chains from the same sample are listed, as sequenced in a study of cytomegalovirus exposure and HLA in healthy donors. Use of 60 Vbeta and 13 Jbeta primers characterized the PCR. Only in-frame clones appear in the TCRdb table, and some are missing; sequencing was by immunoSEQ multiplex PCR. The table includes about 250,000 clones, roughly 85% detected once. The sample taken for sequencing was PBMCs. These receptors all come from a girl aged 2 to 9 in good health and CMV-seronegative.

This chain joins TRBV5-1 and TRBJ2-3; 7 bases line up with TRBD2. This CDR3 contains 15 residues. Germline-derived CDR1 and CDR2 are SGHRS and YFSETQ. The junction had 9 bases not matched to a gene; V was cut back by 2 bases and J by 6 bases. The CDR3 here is CASSLAGLPSDTQYF. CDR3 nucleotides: TGCGCCAGCAGCTTAGCGGGGCTTCCGTCTGATACGCAGTATTTT.

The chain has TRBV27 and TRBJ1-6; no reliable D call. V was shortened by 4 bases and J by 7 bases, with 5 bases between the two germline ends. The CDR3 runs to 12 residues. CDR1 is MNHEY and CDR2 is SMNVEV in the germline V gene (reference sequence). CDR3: CASSYTNSPLHF. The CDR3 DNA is TGTGCCAGCAGTTATACAAATTCACCCCTCCACTTT.

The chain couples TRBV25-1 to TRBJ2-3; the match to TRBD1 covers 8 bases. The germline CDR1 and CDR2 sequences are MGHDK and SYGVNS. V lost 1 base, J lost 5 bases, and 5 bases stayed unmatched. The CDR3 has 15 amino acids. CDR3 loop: CASSESGQGGDTQYF. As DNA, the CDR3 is TGTGCCAGCAGTGAATCCGGACAGGGTGGAGATACGCAGTATTTT.

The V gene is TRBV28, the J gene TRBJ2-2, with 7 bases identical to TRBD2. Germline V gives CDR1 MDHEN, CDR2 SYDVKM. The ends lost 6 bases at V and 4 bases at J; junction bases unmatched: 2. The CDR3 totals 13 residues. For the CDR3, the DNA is TGTGCCAGCAGCCCGGGAGGCACCGGGGAGCTGTTTTTT. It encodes CASSPGGTGELFF.

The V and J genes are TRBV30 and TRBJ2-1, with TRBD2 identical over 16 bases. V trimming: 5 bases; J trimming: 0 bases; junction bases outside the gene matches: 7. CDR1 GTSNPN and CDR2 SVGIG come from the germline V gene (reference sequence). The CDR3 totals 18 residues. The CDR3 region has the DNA TGTGCCTGGGAAGGGACTAGCGGGAGGGACGTCTCCTACAATGAGCAGTTCTTC. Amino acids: CAWEGTSGRDVSYNEQFF.

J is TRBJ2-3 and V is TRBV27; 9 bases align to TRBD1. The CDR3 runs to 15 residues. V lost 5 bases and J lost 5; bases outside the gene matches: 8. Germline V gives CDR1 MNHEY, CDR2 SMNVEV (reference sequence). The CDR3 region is CASSGARTGVDTQYF. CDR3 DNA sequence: TGTGCCAGCAGTGGGGCTCGGACAGGGGTAGATACGCAGTATTTT.

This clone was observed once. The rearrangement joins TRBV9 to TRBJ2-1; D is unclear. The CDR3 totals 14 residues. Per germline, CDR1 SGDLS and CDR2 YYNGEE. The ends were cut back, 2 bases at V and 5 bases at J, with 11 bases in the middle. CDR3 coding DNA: TGTGCCAGCAGCGTCGACTCGGCCGACAATGAGCAGTTCTTC. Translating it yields CASSVDSADNEQFF.

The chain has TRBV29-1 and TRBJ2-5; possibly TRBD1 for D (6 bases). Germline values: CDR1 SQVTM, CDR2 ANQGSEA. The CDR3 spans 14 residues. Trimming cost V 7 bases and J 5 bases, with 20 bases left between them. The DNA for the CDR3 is TGCAGCGCCAGGGTTCGGGGCCAGGGGGAGACCCAGTACTTC. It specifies CSARVRGQGETQYF.

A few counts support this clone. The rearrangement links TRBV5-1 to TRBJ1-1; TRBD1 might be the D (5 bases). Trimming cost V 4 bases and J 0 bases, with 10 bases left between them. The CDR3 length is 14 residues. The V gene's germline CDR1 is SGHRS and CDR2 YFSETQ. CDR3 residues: CASSETDMNTEAFF. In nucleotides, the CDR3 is TGCGCCAGCAGCGAGACAGACATGAACACTGAAGCTTTCTTT.